The rows below give T cell receptor beta chains drawn from one sample of a study of blood T cell repertoires in COVID-19. Using immunoSEQ multiplex PCR, the repertoire was profiled, and TCRdb retains in-frame clones only, with some absent. The repertoire holds a few hundred thousand clones, 80% to 90% seen once, with around 4.2% in the top ten. Sequencing used peripheral blood. Receptor source: a man aged 55-75 years with acute or convalescent COVID-19. Both conserved end residues are part of each CDR3. The D gene is left open where the match is weak. The size entry is marked missing in some rows and otherwise reads once, few, many or a size class.

TRBV7-2	TRBD1	.	TRBJ1-5	TGTGCCAGCAGCTTAAATCAGGGGGCCGAATTTCAGCATTTT	CASSLNQGAEFQHF
TRBV6-2/TRBV6-3	.	.	TRBJ2-1	TGTGCCAGCAGTTACAGGGGCCGGACATACAATGAGCAGTTCTTC	CASSYRGRTYNEQFF
TRBV7-2	TRBD2	.	TRBJ2-2	TGTGCCAGCAGCGGGGACTTGAGCGGGAAGCTGTTTTTT	CASSGDLSGKLFF
TRBV25-1	TRBD1	.	TRBJ1-2	TGTGCCAGCAGTGATTGGGACAGGGCTGGCTACACCTTC	CASSDWDRAGYTF
TRBV5-1	TRBD1	once	TRBJ2-3	TGCGCCAGCAGCCCCTCGGACAGGGGGTCCACAGATACGCAGTATTTT	CASSPSDRGSTDTQYF
TRBV6-5	TRBD1	.	TRBJ1-5	TGTGCCAGCAGCTCGGACAGGCCTTTCTGGGCCCAGCATTTT	CASSSDRPFWAQHF
TRBV7-9	TRBD1	.	TRBJ1-6	TGTGCCAGCAGCCCCGGGACAGGGCATAATTCACCCCTCCACTTT	CASSPGTGHNSPLHF
TRBV3-1/TRBV3-2	TRBD2	.	TRBJ2-5	TGTGCCAGCAGCCATCGGACTAGCGGGGACCAAGAGACCCAGTACTTC	CASSHRTSGDQETQYF
TRBV5-4	.	.	TRBJ2-4	TGTGCCAGCAGCGTAACCGGGTCCCGGAAAAACATTCAGTACTTC	CASSVTGSRKNIQYF
TRBV19	TRBD1	.	TRBJ2-6	TGTGCCAGTAGTGAGACAGGGTTCTCTGGGGCCAACGTCCTGACTTTC	CASSETGFSGANVLTF
TRBV5-1	TRBD2	.	TRBJ2-2	TGCGCCAGCAGCTTGGCCCTGGCTAGCGGGAACACCGGGGAGCTGTTTTTT	CASSLALASGNTGELFF
TRBV7-8	.	.	TRBJ1-3	TGTGCCAGCAGCCCCGGGACATTGGACACCATATATTTT	CASSPGTLDTIYF
TRBV14	TRBD2	.	TRBJ2-3	TGTGCCAGCAGCCAAGGAGCGGGGGGTGGAACAGATACGCAGTATTTT	CASSQGAGGGTDTQYF
TRBV7-2	.	.	TRBJ1-3	TGTGCCAGCAGCTTAGCGTGGAGCTCTGGAAACACCATATATTTT	CASSLAWSSGNTIYF
TRBV7-9	TRBD1	.	TRBJ2-5	TGTGCCAGCAGCCTTGGACAGGCAGGGGAGACCCAGTACTTC	CASSLGQAGETQYF
TRBV4-1	TRBD2	.	TRBJ2-5	TGCGCCAGCAGGTGGCGGGAGAGCGTACAAGAGACCCAGTACTTC	CASRWRESVQETQYF
TRBV9	.	.	TRBJ1-4	TGTGCCAGCAGCCGGGAGGGGGGGACTAATGAAAAACTGTTTTTT	CASSREGGTNEKLFF
TRBV10-3	.	.	TRBJ2-1	TGTGCCATCAGTTCGTTCCGGAATGAGCAGTTCTTC	CAISSFRNEQFF
TRBV5-1	TRBD1	once	TRBJ2-1	TGCGCCAGCAGCTTGGACAGGGGAGATACTGAGCAGTTCTTC	CASSLDRGDTEQFF
TRBV7-2	.	.	TRBJ2-7	TGTGCCAGCAGCTTAGTCGGGGTTGGCGAGCAGTACTTC	CASSLVGVGEQYF
TRBV28	TRBD2	.	TRBJ2-1	TGTGCCAGTAGTTCGAAAGCGGGAGGGCACGATGAGCAGTTCTTC	CASSSKAGGHDEQFF
TRBV4-2	.	once	TRBJ1-5	TGTGCCAGCAGTCGACGAGGGGGTAACCAGCCCCAGCATTTT	CASSRRGGNQPQHF
TRBV3-1/TRBV3-2	TRBD2	.	TRBJ2-5	TGTGCCAGCAGCCAAGGTCTAGCGGGAGGTAGGGAGACCCAGTACTTC	CASSQGLAGGRETQYF
TRBV7-8	TRBD1	.	TRBJ1-3	TGTGCCAGCAGCCCCGACAGGGCTTCTGGAAACACCATATATTTT	CASSPDRASGNTIYF
TRBV5-7	TRBD1	once	TRBJ1-4	TGTGCCAGCAGCAAACGGGACAGGACTTCTGAAAAACTGTTTTTT	CASSKRDRTSEKLFF
TRBV27	.	.	TRBJ2-7	TGTGCCAGCAGTTTAAACGGGGGAGGCTACGAGCAGTACTTC	CASSLNGGGYEQYF
TRBV18	TRBD1	.	TRBJ2-6	TGTGCCAGCTCAGGAAACAGGGGGACCGGGGCCAACGTCCTGACTTTC	CASSGNRGTGANVLTF
TRBV6-5	.	.	TRBJ1-5	TGTGCCAGCAGCTTCGACAAGAATCAGCCCCAGCATTTT	CASSFDKNQPQHF
TRBV5-1	TRBD1	.	TRBJ1-2	TGCGCCAGCAGCTTGGATATTGGGACAGGGTCTACCTATGGCTACACCTTC	CASSLDIGTGSTYGYTF
TRBV9	.	.	TRBJ2-4	TGTGCCAGCAGCGTAGGTGCAGGGAAACTAGCCAAAAACATTCAGTACTTC	CASSVGAGKLAKNIQYF
TRBV10-3	TRBD2	.	TRBJ2-3	TGTGCCATCAGAACGGGAGGACTCCTCGTCCCAGATACGCAGTATTTT	CAIRTGGLLVPDTQYF
TRBV4-3	TRBD2	.	TRBJ2-1	TGCGCCAGCAGCCAAGTAACTAGCGGGAGGGATGAGCAGTTCTTC	CASSQVTSGRDEQFF
TRBV28	TRBD2	.	TRBJ2-1	TGTGCCAGCAGCCCAGGGGGACTAGCCAACAATGAGCAGTTCTTC	CASSPGGLANNEQFF
TRBV5-1	TRBD2	.	TRBJ2-5	TGCGCCAGCAGCTCTTTTCCGGGACTACTAACTGGGGCCCAGTACTTC	CASSSFPGLLTGAQYF
TRBV28	.	few	TRBJ1-6	TGTGCCAGCAGTCCGGGACACCCTTCTTCACCCCTCCACTTT	CASSPGHPSSPLHF
TRBV9	TRBD1	.	TRBJ2-7	TGTGCCAGCAGCGCCCAGGGGGACCTCGACGAGCAGTACTTC	CASSAQGDLDEQYF
TRBV19	.	.	TRBJ2-7	TGTGCCAGTAGTTCGCAGGGTCGCGAGCAGTACTTC	CASSSQGREQYF
TRBV27	.	few	TRBJ2-7	TGTGCCAGCAGTGCACAGGGATTCGAGCAGTACTTC	CASSAQGFEQYF
TRBV27	TRBD1	.	TRBJ1-2	TGTGCCAGCAGTTTAGGGGGACAGGGGTTCTATGGCTACACCTTC	CASSLGGQGFYGYTF
TRBV7-6	TRBD1	.	TRBJ2-1	TGTGCCAGCAGCTTAGCGGGTCAGGGGGCGCGCTATGGTGAGCAGTTCTTC	CASSLAGQGARYGEQFF
TRBV6-5	.	.	TRBJ1-5	TGTGCCAGCAAGGTGGGACAAAATCAGCCCCAGCATTTT	CASKVGQNQPQHF
TRBV6-1	TRBD1	.	TRBJ1-4	TGTGCCAGCGGGGACAGGGGAGGGGAAAAACTGTTTTTT	CASGDRGGEKLFF
TRBV2	TRBD1	.	TRBJ2-3	TGTGCCAGGGATAACCGGGACAGGCGCCCGCAGGGCACAGATACGCAGTATTTT	CARDNRDRRPQGTDTQYF
TRBV6-5	.	.	TRBJ2-3	TGTGCCAGCAGTTACATCAGGGCATCGGATACGCAGTATTTT	CASSYIRASDTQYF